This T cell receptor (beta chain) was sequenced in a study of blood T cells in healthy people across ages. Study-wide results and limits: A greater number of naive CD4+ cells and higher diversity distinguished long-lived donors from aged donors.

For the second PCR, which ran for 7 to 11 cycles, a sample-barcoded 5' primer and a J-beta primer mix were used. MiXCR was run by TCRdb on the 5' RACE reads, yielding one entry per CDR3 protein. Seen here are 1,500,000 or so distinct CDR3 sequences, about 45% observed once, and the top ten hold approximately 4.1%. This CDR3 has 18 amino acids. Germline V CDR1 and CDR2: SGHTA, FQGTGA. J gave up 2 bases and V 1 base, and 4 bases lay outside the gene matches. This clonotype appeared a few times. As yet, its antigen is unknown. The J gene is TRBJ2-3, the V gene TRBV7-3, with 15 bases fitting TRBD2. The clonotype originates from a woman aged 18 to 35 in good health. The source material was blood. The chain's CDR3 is CASSLKGTSGRITDTQYF. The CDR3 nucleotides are TGTGCCAGCAGCTTAAAAGGGACTAGCGGGAGGATCACAGATACGCAGTATTTT.